This TCR beta chain was captured by sequencing in a study of T cells in Graves' hyperthyroidism and ophthalmopathy. The trim removed 5 bases at V and 10 bases at J, leaving 10 bases unmatched. The CDR3 runs to 12 residues. Germline CDR1 and CDR2: DFQATT and SNEGSKA (reference sequence). The TCR beta CDR3 regions underwent amplification using RNA transcripts as the source. The HTBI primer set drove a first-round RT-PCR of the TCR CDR3. TCRdb recomputed calls from the multiplex PCR reads with MiXCR, one row per CDR3 protein. The table has a few hundred thousand distinct CDR3 sequences, around 16% seen once. This clonotype was seen ten or more times.

The sequencing sample was made of blood. This sequence was found in a woman aged 45-65 years with Graves' hyperthyroidism. The rearrangement links TRBV20-1 to TRBJ1-1; TRBD1 aligns across 7 bases. The CDR3 protein is CSARETGPPAFF. The CDR3 DNA reads as TGCAGTGCTCGTGAGACAGGGCCACCAGCTTTCTTT.